The 6 T cell receptor beta chains below were found in one sample sequenced in a study of T cell repertoires in cytomegalovirus infection (dated by TCRdb to between 2018 and 2021). This specimen's treatment or condition label, per the study, means: in vitro stimulation with specific CMV peptide epitopes to enrich CMV-specific T cells. TCRdb records Illumina HiSeq 1500 as the sequencer. TCRdb's own reprocessing of the public reads used fastp at Q25 and MiXCR and kept productive beta chains. Rows with a matching CDR3 protein are joined into one entry that keeps the most common DNA and genes. This sample comprises 650,000 to 850,000 distinct CDR3 sequences, almost 30% of them detected only once. The ten largest clones add up to around 14% of the sample. These receptors have no identified antigens. The sequencing used cultured CD8+ T cells from PBMCs, collected from culture after CMV antigen stimulation. These TCRs come from a human donor in good health (CMV status not recorded). Some clones in this sample may be carry-over from other donors' samples.

This clonotype was picked up a small number of times. The chain uses TRBV7-6 and TRBJ1-2, with D possibly TRBD1 on 5 matching bases. V lost 0 bases and J lost 6, with 14 bases in between. The CDR3 runs to 15 residues. Germline V CDR1 and CDR2: SGHVS, FNYEAQ. The CDR3 is CASSLAGVNQDGYTF. For the CDR3, the DNA is TGTGCCAGCAGCTTAGCGGGGGTAAACCAGGATGGCTACACCTTC. Full variable domain (outside the CDR3, taken from reference TRBV7-6 and TRBJ1-2): GAGVSQSPRYKVTKRGQDVALRCDPISGHVSLYWYRQALGQGPEFLTYFNYEAQQDKSGLPNDRFSAERPEGSISTLTIQRTEQRDSAMYRCASSLAGVNQDGYTFGSGTRLTVV.

The chain combines TRBV6-1 with TRBJ2-7, with TRBD2 as a possible D gene (6 bases). Germline CDR1 and CDR2: MNHNS and SASEGT. The CDR3 is 13 residues long. V was trimmed by 8 bases and J by 2 bases, leaving 13 bases between them. CDR3 sequence (DNA): TGTGCCAGCGAGAGACTAGTCCCCTACGAGCAGTACTTC. Translating it yields CASERLVPYEQYF.

This clonotype was counted many times. Here the CDR3 DNA reads TGCAGTGGAAGGAACTATGGCTACACCTTC. Translation gives CSGRNYGYTF. This chain connects TRBV20-1 to TRBJ1-2; D is uncertain. V lost 7 bases and J 2 bases, leaving 5 bases between the germline ends. This CDR3 is 10 amino acids long. The V gene's germline CDR1 is DFQATT and CDR2 SNEGSKA (reference sequence).

The chain recombines TRBV7-3 with TRBJ2-1, with D perhaps being TRBD1 or TRBD2 (5 bases each). Trimming left V 3 bases short and J 8 bases short, with 17 bases between. Germline V lookup: CDR1 SGHTA, CDR2 FQGTGA. The CDR3 extends over 15 amino acids. The CDR3 DNA is TGTGCCAGCAGCTTCGTGCCAGGGAGTCAAGATGAGCAGTTCTTC. Encoded protein: CASSFVPGSQDEQFF.

The rearrangement links TRBV6-6 to TRBJ2-2; D unresolved. CDR1 and CDR2 from the germline V gene are MNHNY and SVGAGI (reference sequence). The CDR3 runs 14 residues. V was shortened by 2 bases and J by 7 bases, with 11 bases between the two germline ends. The CDR3 bases are TGTGCCAGCAGTTACGCCTCTCTGATCGGGGAGCTGTTTTTT. Its translation: CASSYASLIGELFF.

Only a few counts were recorded for this clonotype. V and J are TRBV7-9 and TRBJ2-3, with D possibly TRBD2 on 6 matching bases. The CDR3 has 16 amino acids. CDR1 SEHNR and CDR2 FQNEAQ come from the germline V gene (reference sequence). The V and J ends lost 5 bases and 3 bases respectively, with 18 bases between them. The CDR3 nucleotides read TGTGCCAGCAGCCCCGGGACTGGCGGGGTAACAGATACGCAGTATTTT. Protein sequence: CASSPGTGGVTDTQYF.